Listed below are T cell receptor beta chains from one sample, sequenced in a study of blood T cell repertoires in COVID-19. Produced via immunoSEQ multiplex PCR; TCRdb's table is partial and in-frame only. This sample yields some 300,000 clones, of which 89% are seen a single time; roughly a tenth belongs to the top ten. The material sequenced was PBMCs or T cells enriched from blood (not recorded which). Source of these receptors: a woman in her twenties or thirties who had recovered from COVID-19. CDR3s include the opening cysteine and the closing phenylalanine or tryptophan. D genes are given only for firm matches. Size is omitted from some rows. Given values are once, few, many or a class for expanded clones.

CDR3 | DNA | D | V | size | J
CASSPRTSGSTDTQYF | TGTGCCAGCAGCCCGCGGACTAGCGGGAGCACAGATACGCAGTATTTT | TRBD2 | TRBV3-1/TRBV3-2 | . | TRBJ2-3
CASSLRLQGNYGYTF | TGCGCCAGCAGCCTCCGCCTACAGGGCAACTATGGCTACACCTTC | . | TRBV4-3 | . | TRBJ1-2
CASSESVGRNTEAFF | TGCGCCAGCAGTGAGTCTGTAGGGAGAAACACTGAAGCTTTCTTT | . | TRBV10-1 | once | TRBJ1-1
CASSVDRAHEQYF | TGTGCCAGCAGCGTTGACAGGGCCCACGAGCAGTACTTC | TRBD1 | TRBV6-4 | . | TRBJ2-7
CASGSVAGGPGTGELFF | TGTGCTAGTGGTAGCGTAGCGGGAGGGCCCGGCACCGGGGAGCTGTTTTTT | TRBD2 | TRBV12-5 | . | TRBJ2-2
CASSYSRTSGIYEQYF | TGTGCCAGCAGTTACTCTCGGACTAGCGGGATCTACGAGCAGTACTTC | TRBD2 | TRBV6-5 | . | TRBJ2-7
CASSLVVAVDTEAFF | TGTGCCAGCAGCTTGGTTGTGGCGGTGGACACTGAAGCTTTCTTT | . | TRBV5-8 | . | TRBJ1-1
CASSPGLLLDYGYTF | TGTGCCAGTAGTCCCGGACTTCTGTTGGACTATGGCTACACCTTC | . | TRBV19 | . | TRBJ1-2
CSATGLADSTDTQYF | TGCAGCGCCACGGGACTAGCGGACAGCACAGATACGCAGTATTTT | TRBD2 | TRBV29-1 | . | TRBJ2-3
CASSQDPEGAPNEKLFF | TGCGCCAGCAGCCAAGATCCAGAGGGAGCTCCTAATGAAAAACTGTTTTTT | . | TRBV4-1 | . | TRBJ1-4
CASGTGSGNTIYF | TGTGCCTCCGGGACAGGGTCTGGAAACACCATATATTTT | TRBD1 | TRBV6-5 | . | TRBJ1-3